The 21 T cell receptor beta chains presented below share a single source sample, sequenced in a study of OX40 agonist ivuxolimab in advanced cancers. The data were produced by immunoSEQ multiplex PCR, yet TCRdb's version contains in-frame clones alone and is incomplete. The sample holds tens of thousands of clones; approximately 80% are singletons and the top ten take less than 25%. The sample consisted of CD4+ or CD8+ T cells sorted from blood, taken in a trial of the OX40 agonist ivuxolimab. Receptors originate from an adult with an advanced solid tumor such as melanoma, head and neck, liver or kidney cancer.

The chain employs TRBV11-2 and TRBJ1-4; D might be TRBD1 (5 bases). This CDR3 has 15 amino acids. From germline, CDR1 is SGHAT and CDR2 FQNNGV. V was cut by 7 bases and J by 8 bases, with 20 bases left in between. CDR3 region: CASKSPGSGGEKLFF. In nucleotides, the CDR3 is TGTGCCAGCAAAAGCCCCGGTTCGGGGGGAGAAAAACTGTTTTTT.

This chain connects TRBV11-2 to TRBJ2-5; D is unresolved. Germline V lookup: CDR1 SGHAT, CDR2 FQNNGV. The CDR3 covers 12 residues. Trimming cost V 5 bases and J 4 bases, with 8 bases left between them. The CDR3, as DNA: TGTGCCAGCAGCCCATTTGGAGAGACCCAGTACTTC. It is translated as CASSPFGETQYF.

The chain employs TRBV6-5 and TRBJ2-3; D is perhaps TRBD2 (6 bases). The germline CDR1 and CDR2 sequences are MNHEY and SVGAGI. The CDR3 has 15 residues. V was clipped by 2 bases and J by 3 bases, with 12 bases between them. The CDR3: CASSYGAGLTDTQYF. The CDR3, as DNA: TGTGCCAGCAGTTACGGGGCGGGGCTGACAGATACGCAGTATTTT.

The chain links TRBV13 to TRBJ2-3; 8 nucleotides line up with TRBD2. CDR3 length: 15 residues. Germline V lookup: CDR1 PRHDT, CDR2 FYEKMQ (reference sequence). The junction had 7 bases not matched to a gene; V was cut back by 4 bases and J by 4 bases. As DNA, the CDR3 is TGTGCCAGCAGCTCCAGACTAGCGAGGGCAGATACGCAGTATTTT. Its translation: CASSSRLARADTQYF. Full variable domain (rest looked up from reference TRBV13 and TRBJ2-3): AAGVIQSPRHLIKEKRETATLKCYPIPRHDTVYWYQQGPGQDPQFLISFYEKMQSDKGSIPDRFSAQQFSDYHSELNMSSLELGDSALYFCASSSRLARADTQYFGPGTRLTVL.

This chain uses TRBV7-3 with TRBJ2-1; 7 bases align to TRBD2. Germline V gene data show CDR1 as SGHTA and CDR2 as FQGTGA. This CDR3 has 14 amino acids. V lost 0 bases to trimming and J lost 9 bases; unmatched junction nucleotides: 5. The CDR3 sequence is CASSLTPSGIEQFF. Here the CDR3 DNA reads TGTGCCAGCAGCTTAACCCCAAGCGGGATTGAGCAGTTCTTC.

This rearrangement joins TRBV2 to TRBJ2-5; 7 positions agree with TRBD1. V trimming: 10 bases; J trimming: 5 bases; junction bases outside the gene matches: 13. The CDR3 consists of 14 residues. Germline CDR1 is SNHLY and CDR2 is FYNNEI. The CDR3 DNA reads as TGTGCCACTGCGAAACAGGGGCGCGGGGAGACCCAGTACTTC. Translation gives CATAKQGRGETQYF.

The J gene is TRBJ2-2, the V gene TRBV7-9; D is unresolved. Deletions cut 1 base from V and 8 bases from J, with 8 bases between. CDR3 length: 13 amino acids. Germline V gene sequence: CDR1 SEHNR, CDR2 FQNEAQ (reference sequence). CDR3 amino acids: CASSLDRRGELFF. The CDR3 nucleotides read TGTGCCAGCAGCTTAGATCGAAGGGGGGAGCTGTTTTTT. Full variable domain (rest looked up from reference TRBV7-9 and TRBJ2-2): DTGVSQNPRHKITKRGQNVTFRCDPISEHNRLYWYRQTLGQGPEFLTYFQNEAQLEKSRLLSDRFSAERPKGSFSTLEIQRTEQGDSAMYLCASSLDRRGELFFGEGSRLTVL.

The gene calls are TRBV7-9 and TRBJ2-7; no clear D. Germline CDR1 and CDR2: SEHNR and FQNEAQ (reference sequence). The ends were cut back, 0 bases at V and 12 bases at J, with 9 bases in the middle. This CDR3 comprises 11 residues. CDR3 in amino acids: CASSLAQERYF. CDR3 nucleotide sequence: TGTGCCAGCAGCTTAGCGCAGGAACGGTACTTC. Based on the CDR3 plus reference TRBV7-9 and TRBJ2-7, the full variable domain is DTGVSQNPRHKITKRGQNVTFRCDPISEHNRLYWYRQTLGQGPEFLTYFQNEAQLEKSRLLSDRFSAERPKGSFSTLEIQRTEQGDSAMYLCASSLAQERYFGPGTRLTVT.

This clone has only one observation. The rearrangement joins TRBV19 to TRBJ2-1, with 11 bases identical to TRBD2. The CDR3 loop spans 17 amino acids. Germline V gives CDR1 LNHDA, CDR2 SQIVND (reference sequence). J lost 7 bases, V lost 5 bases, and 13 bases had no gene match. In DNA, the CDR3 is TGTGCCAGTAGTCCGCGCTATCTAGCGGGGGGCGTGAATGAGCAGTTCTTC. This encodes CASSPRYLAGGVNEQFF.

The chain employs TRBV29-1 and TRBJ1-1, with a possible D match to TRBD1 (5 bases). Trimming left V 3 bases short and J 9 bases short, with 14 bases between. CDR3 length equals 12 residues. The germline gives CDR1 SQVTM, CDR2 ANQGSEA. CDR3 amino acids: CSVDSNGGKAFF. The CDR3 nucleotides read TGCAGCGTTGATTCCAACGGGGGAAAAGCTTTCTTT.

The chain links TRBV2 to TRBJ1-5, with TRBD1 as a possible D gene (6 bases). Germline assignment: CDR1 SNHLY and CDR2 FYNNEI. This CDR3 is built from 13 residues. With 6 bases removed from V and 10 bases from J, the gap between germline ends came to 16 bases. CDR3 amino acids: CASSTGGNLPQHF. The CDR3 DNA reads TGTGCCAGCAGCACCGGGGGCAATTTACCCCAGCATTTT.

This chain's CDR3 is CASSSPGHYEQYF. DNA of the CDR3: TGTGCCAGCAGTTCCCCAGGCCACTACGAGCAGTACTTC. J is TRBJ2-7 and V is TRBV28; D is unresolved. Trimming pared 4 bases from V and 3 bases from J, leaving 10 bases between. This CDR3 has 13 residues. Germline values: CDR1 MDHEN, CDR2 SYDVKM.

Only a few counts were recorded for this clone. The CDR3 nucleotides read TGTGCCAGCAGTCCCCCCTTGCAGGTCTACGAGCAGTACTTC. The encoded protein is CASSPPLQVYEQYF. The rearrangement joins TRBV7-9 to TRBJ2-7; no reliable D call. The V gene lost 6 bases and the J gene lost 3 bases, with 15 bases spanning the gap. The CDR3 runs 14 residues. Germline loops: CDR1 SEHNR, CDR2 FQNEAQ (reference sequence).

The gene calls are TRBV5-5 and TRBJ2-3, with TRBD2 matching 12 bases. Looked up from germline, CDR1 is SGHKS and CDR2 is YYEKEE (reference sequence). J gave up 4 bases and V 0 bases, and 6 bases lay outside the gene matches. The CDR3 runs 17 residues. CDR3 in DNA: TGTGCCAGCAGCTTGGCCGGACTAGCGGGATCCCCAGATACGCAGTATTTT. Its protein is CASSLAGLAGSPDTQYF.

The rearrangement links TRBV5-5 to TRBJ2-3; D might be TRBD1 (5 bases). CDR1 and CDR2 from the germline V gene are SGHKS and YYEKEE (reference sequence). The ends were cut back, 3 bases at V and 4 bases at J, with 15 bases in the middle. This CDR3 has 15 amino acids. The CDR3 sequence: CASSSVTGQADTQYF. CDR3 nucleotides: TGTGCCAGCAGCTCTGTCACAGGTCAAGCAGATACGCAGTATTTT.

The chain links TRBV4-3 to TRBJ2-6; the D is unclear. The CDR3 sequence is 18 residues long. The germline V gene has CDR1 LGHNA and CDR2 YSLEER. V was cut by 4 bases and J by 0 bases, with 16 bases left in between. The CDR3 reads CASSPLLDVSSGANVLTF. The CDR3 bases are TGCGCCAGCAGCCCACTCCTCGACGTCAGCTCTGGGGCCAACGTCCTGACTTTC.

This chain uses TRBV28 with TRBJ1-1; 7 bases match TRBD1. Germline CDR1 MDHEN, CDR2 SYDVKM. J lost 1 base, V lost 5 bases, and 10 bases had no gene match. There are 16 residues in the CDR3. CDR3 residues: CASSTRQGAWNTEAFF. CDR3 coding DNA: TGTGCCAGCAGTACTCGACAGGGCGCCTGGAACACTGAAGCTTTCTTT.

This clone was seen just once. CDR3 DNA sequence: TGTGCCAGCAGCGGTCCCGGTCGTAGCTCCTACGAGCAGTACTTC. Translating it yields CASSGPGRSSYEQYF. This chain uses TRBV4-2 with TRBJ2-7, with unresolved D. Germline V gene data show CDR1 as LGHNA and CDR2 as YNFKEQ. The CDR3 sequence is 15 residues long. Deletions cut 5 bases from V and 0 bases from J, with 14 bases between.

The chain is built from TRBV7-2 and TRBJ2-7; D ambiguous. The CDR3 runs 12 residues. From germline, CDR1 is SGHTA and CDR2 FQGNSA. V lost 3 bases, J lost 2 bases, and 5 bases lay in between. CDR3 amino acids: CASSFGTYEQYF. The DNA for the CDR3 is TGTGCCAGCAGCTTTGGGACCTACGAGCAGTACTTC.

This rearrangement joins TRBV4-3 to TRBJ2-7; D unresolved. CDR1 and CDR2 (germline): LGHNA, YSLEER. There are 14 residues in the CDR3. Between the trimmed V and J ends, which lost 0 bases and 1 base, there was a span of 7 bases. The CDR3: CASSQDSRSYEQYF. The CDR3 nucleotides are TGCGCCAGCAGCCAAGATTCACGTTCCTACGAGCAGTACTTC.

This clone showed up just a few times. The rearrangement joins TRBV6-1 to TRBJ2-7; D gene uncertain. CDR1 and CDR2 from the germline V gene are MNHNS and SASEGT. CDR3 length equals 11 residues. V lost 5 bases to trimming and J lost 0 bases, with 2 bases between them. The CDR3 coding sequence is TGTGCCAGCAGTCGCTCCTACGAGCAGTACTTC. As protein: CASSRSYEQYF.